This record covers a single TCR beta chain. This CDR3 is built from 15 residues. The V and J ends lost 2 bases and 8 bases, in that order; junction bases with no gene match: 7. Germline loops: CDR1 SGHTA, CDR2 FQGTGA. In the original workflow: By means of reference gene primer amplification, nucleated cell counts were estimated. Produced via immunoSEQ multiplex PCR; TCRdb's table is partial and in-frame only. V and J calls plus clone size are reproduced from that table; the DNA served to infer D and trimming. This sample has around 130,000 clones, with 88% found just once. This specimen belongs to a study of blood T cell repertoires in COVID-19.

This chain joins TRBV7-3 and TRBJ2-1; 9 bases align to TRBD2. Material: peripheral blood. The receptor was derived from a man aged 60 to 75 with active or convalescent COVID-19. CDR3 sequence (DNA): TGTGCCAGCAGCTTATATCCTAGCGGGATGGATGAGCAGTTCTTC. Protein sequence: CASSLYPSGMDEQFF.